The T cell receptor (beta chain) described here comes from a study of blood T cell repertoires in COVID-19. Methods used by the authors: Amplification of reference gene primers provided the estimated nucleated cell counts. TCRdb keeps only in-frame clones here, not all; method: immunoSEQ multiplex PCR. V and J calls and clone size follow that table, whereas D and trimming were derived from the DNA. The profile shows some 200,000 clones, roughly 82% of them singletons. The germline V and J ends were trimmed by 4 bases and 0 bases, with 14 bases remaining between them. The germline V gene has CDR1 SGHRS and CDR2 YFSETQ. The CDR3 runs to 15 residues.

This TCR was sampled from a man aged 40-49 years who had recovered from COVID-19. The chain recombines TRBV5-1 with TRBJ2-7; TRBD2 is a possible D gene (8 bases). The specimen was PBMCs or T cells enriched from blood (not recorded which). CDR3 loop: CASSPGGTASYEQYF. DNA of the CDR3: TGCGCCAGCAGCCCGGGAGGGACAGCCTCCTACGAGCAGTACTTC.